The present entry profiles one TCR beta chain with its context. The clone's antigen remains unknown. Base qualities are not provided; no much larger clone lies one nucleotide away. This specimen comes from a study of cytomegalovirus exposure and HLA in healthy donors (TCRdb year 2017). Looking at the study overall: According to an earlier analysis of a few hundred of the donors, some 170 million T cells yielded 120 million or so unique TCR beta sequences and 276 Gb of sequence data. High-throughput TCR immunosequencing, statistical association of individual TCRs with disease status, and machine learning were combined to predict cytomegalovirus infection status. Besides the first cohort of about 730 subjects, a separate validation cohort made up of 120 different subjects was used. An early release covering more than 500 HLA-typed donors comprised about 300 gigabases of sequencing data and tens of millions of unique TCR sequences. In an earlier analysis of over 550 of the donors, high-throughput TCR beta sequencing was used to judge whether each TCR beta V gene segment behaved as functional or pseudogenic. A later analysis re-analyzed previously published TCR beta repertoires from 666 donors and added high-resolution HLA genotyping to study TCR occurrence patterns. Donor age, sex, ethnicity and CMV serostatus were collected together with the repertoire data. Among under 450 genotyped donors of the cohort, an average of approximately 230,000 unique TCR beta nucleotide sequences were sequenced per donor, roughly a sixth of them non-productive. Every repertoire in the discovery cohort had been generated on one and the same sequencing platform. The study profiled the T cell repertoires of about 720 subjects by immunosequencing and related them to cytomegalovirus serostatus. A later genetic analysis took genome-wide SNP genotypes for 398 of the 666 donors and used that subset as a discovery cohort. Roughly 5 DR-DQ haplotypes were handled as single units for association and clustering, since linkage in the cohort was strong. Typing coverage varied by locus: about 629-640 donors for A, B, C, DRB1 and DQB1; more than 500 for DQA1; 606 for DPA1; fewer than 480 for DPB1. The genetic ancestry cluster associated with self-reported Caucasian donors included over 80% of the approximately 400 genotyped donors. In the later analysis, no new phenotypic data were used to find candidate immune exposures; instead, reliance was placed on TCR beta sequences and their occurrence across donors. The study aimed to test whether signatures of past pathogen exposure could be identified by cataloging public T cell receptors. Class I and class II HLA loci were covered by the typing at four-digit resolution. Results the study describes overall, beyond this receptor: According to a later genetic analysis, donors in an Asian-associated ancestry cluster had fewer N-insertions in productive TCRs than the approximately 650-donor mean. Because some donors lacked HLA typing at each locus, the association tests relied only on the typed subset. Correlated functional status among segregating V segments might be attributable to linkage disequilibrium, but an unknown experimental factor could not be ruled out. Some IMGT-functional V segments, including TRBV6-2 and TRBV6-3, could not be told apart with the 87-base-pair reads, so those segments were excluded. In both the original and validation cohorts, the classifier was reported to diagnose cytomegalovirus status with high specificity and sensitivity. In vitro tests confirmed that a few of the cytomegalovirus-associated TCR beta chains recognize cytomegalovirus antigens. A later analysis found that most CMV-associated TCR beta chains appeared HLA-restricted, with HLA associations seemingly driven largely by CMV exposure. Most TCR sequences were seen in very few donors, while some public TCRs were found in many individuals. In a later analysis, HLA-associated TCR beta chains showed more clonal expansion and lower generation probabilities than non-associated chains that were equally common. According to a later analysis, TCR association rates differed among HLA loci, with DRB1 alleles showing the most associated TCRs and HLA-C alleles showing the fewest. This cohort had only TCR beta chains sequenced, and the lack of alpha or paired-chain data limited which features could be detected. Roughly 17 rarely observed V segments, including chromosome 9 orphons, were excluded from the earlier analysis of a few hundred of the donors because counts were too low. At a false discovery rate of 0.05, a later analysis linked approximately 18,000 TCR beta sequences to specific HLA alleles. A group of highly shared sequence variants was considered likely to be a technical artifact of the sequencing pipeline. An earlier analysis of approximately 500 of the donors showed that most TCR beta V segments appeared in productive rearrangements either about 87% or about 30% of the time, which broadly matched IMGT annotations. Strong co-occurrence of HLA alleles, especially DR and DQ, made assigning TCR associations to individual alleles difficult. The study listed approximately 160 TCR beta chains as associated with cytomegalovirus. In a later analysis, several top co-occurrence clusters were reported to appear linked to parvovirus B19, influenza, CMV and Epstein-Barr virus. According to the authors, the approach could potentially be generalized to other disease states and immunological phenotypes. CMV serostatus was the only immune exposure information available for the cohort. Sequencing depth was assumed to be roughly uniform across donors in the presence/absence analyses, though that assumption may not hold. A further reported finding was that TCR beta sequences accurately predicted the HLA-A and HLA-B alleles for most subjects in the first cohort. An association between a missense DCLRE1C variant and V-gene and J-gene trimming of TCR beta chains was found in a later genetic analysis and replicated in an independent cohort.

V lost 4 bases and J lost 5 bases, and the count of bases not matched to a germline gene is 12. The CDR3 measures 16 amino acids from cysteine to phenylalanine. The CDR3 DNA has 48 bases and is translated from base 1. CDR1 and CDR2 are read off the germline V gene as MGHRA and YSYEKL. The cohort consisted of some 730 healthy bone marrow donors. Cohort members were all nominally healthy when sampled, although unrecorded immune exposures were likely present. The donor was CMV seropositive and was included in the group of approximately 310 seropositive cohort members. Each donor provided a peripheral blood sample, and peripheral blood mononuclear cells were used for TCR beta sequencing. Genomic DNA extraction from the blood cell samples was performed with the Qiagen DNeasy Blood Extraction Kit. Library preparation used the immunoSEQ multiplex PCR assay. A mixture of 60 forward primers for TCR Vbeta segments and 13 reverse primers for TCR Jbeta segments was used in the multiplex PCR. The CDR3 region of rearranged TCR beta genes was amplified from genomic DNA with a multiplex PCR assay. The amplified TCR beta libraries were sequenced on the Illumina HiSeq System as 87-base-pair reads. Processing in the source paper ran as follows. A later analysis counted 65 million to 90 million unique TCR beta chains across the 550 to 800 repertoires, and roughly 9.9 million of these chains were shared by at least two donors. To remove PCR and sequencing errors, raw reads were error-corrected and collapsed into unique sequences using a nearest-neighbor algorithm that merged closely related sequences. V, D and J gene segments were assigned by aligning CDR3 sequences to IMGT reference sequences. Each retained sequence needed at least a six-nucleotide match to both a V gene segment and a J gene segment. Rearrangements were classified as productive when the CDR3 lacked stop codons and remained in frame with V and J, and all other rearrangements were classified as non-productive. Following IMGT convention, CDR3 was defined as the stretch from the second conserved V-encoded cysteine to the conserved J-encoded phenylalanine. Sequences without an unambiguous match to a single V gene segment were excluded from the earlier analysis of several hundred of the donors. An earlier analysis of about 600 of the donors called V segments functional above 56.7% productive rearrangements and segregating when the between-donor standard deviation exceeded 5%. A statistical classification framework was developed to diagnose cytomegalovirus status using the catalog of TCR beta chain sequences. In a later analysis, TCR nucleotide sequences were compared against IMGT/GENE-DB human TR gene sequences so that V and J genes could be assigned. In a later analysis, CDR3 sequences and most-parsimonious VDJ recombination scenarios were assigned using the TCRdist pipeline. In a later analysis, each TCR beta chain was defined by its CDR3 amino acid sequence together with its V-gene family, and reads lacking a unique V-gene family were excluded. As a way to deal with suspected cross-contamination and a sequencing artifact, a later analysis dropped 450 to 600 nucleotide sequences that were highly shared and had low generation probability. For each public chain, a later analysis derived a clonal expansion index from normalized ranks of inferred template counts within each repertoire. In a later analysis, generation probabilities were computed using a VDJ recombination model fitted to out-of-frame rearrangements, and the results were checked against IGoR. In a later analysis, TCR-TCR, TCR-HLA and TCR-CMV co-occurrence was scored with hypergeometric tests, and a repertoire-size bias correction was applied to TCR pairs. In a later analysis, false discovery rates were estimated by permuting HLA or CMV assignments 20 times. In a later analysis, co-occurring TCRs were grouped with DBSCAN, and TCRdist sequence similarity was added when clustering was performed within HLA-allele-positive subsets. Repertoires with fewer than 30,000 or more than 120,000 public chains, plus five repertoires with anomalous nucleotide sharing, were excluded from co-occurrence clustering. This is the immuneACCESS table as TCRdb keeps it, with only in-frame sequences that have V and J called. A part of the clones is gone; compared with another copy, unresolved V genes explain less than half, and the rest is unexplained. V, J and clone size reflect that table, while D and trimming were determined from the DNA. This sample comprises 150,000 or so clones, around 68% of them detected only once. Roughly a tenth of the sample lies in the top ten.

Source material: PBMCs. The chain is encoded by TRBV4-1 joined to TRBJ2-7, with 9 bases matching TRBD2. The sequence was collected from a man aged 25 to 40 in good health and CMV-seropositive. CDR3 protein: CASSLLLSGSSHEQYF. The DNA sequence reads TGCGCCAGCAGCCTACTTCTTAGCGGGAGTTCCCACGAGCAGTACTTC.